The source of this T cell receptor (beta chain) is a study of blood T cell repertoires in COVID-19. For the study at large: Samples came from the United States, Italy and Spain, spanning acute and convalescent COVID-19. Sources were T cells, B-cell-depleted T cells, or PBMCs; the material itself was cDNA or gDNA.

Study processing details: Cell counts per sample came from amplifying reference gene primers. Assay: immunoSEQ multiplex PCR; the TCRdb copy retains only in-frame clones and omits some. From that table come the V and J calls and clone size; the DNA was used to work out D and trimming. Here the sample spans around 180,000 clones, around three quarters being singletons. The source of this sequence is a man aged 60 to 75 with active or convalescent COVID-19. The sample was peripheral blood.

CDR3 bases: TGTGCCAGCAGCCAAGACAGAAGCGGGAGTTCTTCCTACAATGAGCAGTTCTTC. It specifies CASSQDRSGSSSYNEQFF. The chain uses TRBV4-2 and TRBJ2-1; 8 positions agree with TRBD2. CDR3 length: 18 amino acids. The ends lost 0 bases at V and 1 base at J; junction bases unmatched: 8. Germline assignment: CDR1 LGHNA and CDR2 YNFKEQ.